A single sample gave rise to the 2 T cell receptor beta chains below, sequenced in a study of naive and memory T cell subsets. The beta constant-region primer was an equimolar mix of two oligonucleotides covering TRBC1 and TRBC2. In TCRdb, the UMI-ligation and nested PCR reads were re-called with MiXCR into one record per CDR3 protein. The repertoire holds some 150,000 distinct CDR3 sequences, with over 15% as singletons. Sequenced material: naive CD4+ T cells from blood. The source of these receptors is a human donor in good health.

V and J are TRBV11-2 and TRBJ1-1; D is possibly TRBD1 (6 bases). The V gene's germline CDR1 is SGHAT and CDR2 FQNNGV. V lost 5 bases and J lost 5, with 12 bases in between. This CDR3 has 13 residues. The CDR3 spells CASSPYRETEAFF. The CDR3, as DNA: TGTGCCAGCAGCCCCTACAGGGAAACTGAAGCTTTCTTT.

This clonotype was counted a few times. V usage is TRBV6-5 and J usage is TRBJ1-2; the D gene is possibly TRBD1 (6 bases). The V gene's germline CDR1 is MNHEY and CDR2 SVGAGI. The CDR3 extends over 15 amino acids. V lost 5 bases to trimming and J lost 2 bases, with 15 bases between them. The CDR3 region has the DNA TGTGCCAGCAGTCGCCGGGGGGCCAACAACTATGGCTACACCTTC. Its protein product is CASSRRGANNYGYTF.